The next 26 T cell receptor beta chains were all read from a single sample in a study of T cells in Graves' hyperthyroidism and ophthalmopathy. Amplification targeted TCR beta CDR3 regions from RNA transcripts. The TCR CDR3 first-round RT-PCR relied on the HTBI primer set. TCRdb re-called the multiplex PCR reads through MiXCR, storing one row per CDR3 protein. The data show about 840,000 distinct CDR3 sequences, around 39% seen once. Sequenced input: blood. Source of these receptors: a young man with Graves' hyperthyroidism.

The gene calls are TRBV10-2 and TRBJ2-2, with TRBD2 identical over 7 bases. CDR1 and CDR2 (germline): WSHSY, SAAADI. The CDR3 contains 15 residues. V trimming: 2 bases; J trimming: 4 bases; junction bases outside the gene matches: 4. Here the CDR3 reads CASSEAGAPTGELFF. The CDR3 DNA sequence: TGCGCCAGCAGTGAGGCGGGAGCGCCCACCGGGGAGCTGTTTTTT.

The chain couples TRBV7-3 to TRBJ1-4; D possibly corresponds to TRBD1 (5 bases). The CDR3 totals 18 residues. Germline values: CDR1 SGHTA, CDR2 FQGTGA. The V end lost 4 bases, the J end lost 0 bases, and 18 bases lay between the germline ends. The CDR3 sequence is CASSYRGQGGTTNEKLFF. Here the CDR3 DNA reads TGTGCCAGCAGCTACCGGGGCCAGGGAGGGACAACTAATGAAAAACTGTTTTTT. The full variable domain, in which reference TRBV7-3 and TRBJ1-4 provide the parts outside the CDR3, is GAGVSQTPSNKVTEKGKYVELRCDPISGHTALYWYRQSLGQGPEFLIYFQGTGAADDSGLPNDRFFAVRPEGSVSTLKIQRTERGDSAVYLCASSYRGQGGTTNEKLFFGSGTQLSVL.

CDR3 nucleotides: TGTGCCAGCGGACTAGCGGGGGGGCCCGCGGGGGAGACCCAGTACTTC. Translated, it gives CASGLAGGPAGETQYF. V and J are TRBV2 and TRBJ2-5; the match to TRBD2 covers 15 bases. Germline V CDR1 and CDR2: SNHLY, FYNNEI. V shed 8 bases, J shed 5 bases, and the junction held 9 bases outside the gene matches. The CDR3 length is 16 residues.

This clonotype was seen a handful of times. This chain connects TRBV20-1 to TRBJ2-7, with D perhaps TRBD2 (6 bases). With 6 bases removed from V and 0 bases from J, the gap between germline ends came to 15 bases. Germline assignment: CDR1 DFQATT and CDR2 SNEGSKA (reference sequence). The CDR3 spans 14 residues. The CDR3 bases are TGCAGTGCCCAGACACTAGCCGACTCCTACGAGCAGTACTTC. This translates into CSAQTLADSYEQYF.

This clonotype was seen at least ten times. The chain joins TRBV7-6 to TRBJ2-5; tentative D call: TRBD1 (5 bases). V lost 2 bases, J lost 1 base, and 8 bases lay in between. The CDR3 is 14 amino acids. Germline V CDR1 and CDR2: SGHVS, FNYEAQ. The CDR3 spells CASSLSGLQETQYF. The CDR3 region has the DNA TGTGCCAGCAGCTTATCAGGGCTCCAAGAGACCCAGTACTTC.

This clonotype was observed a few times. The V and J genes are TRBV14 and TRBJ1-3, with D unresolved. The CDR3 spans 16 residues. V was pared by 0 bases and J by 0 bases, with 9 bases between. Per germline, CDR1 SGHDN and CDR2 FVKESK. The CDR3 sequence is CASSQDRHYSGNTIYF. The DNA of the CDR3 is TGTGCCAGCAGCCAAGACAGACACTACTCTGGAAACACCATATATTTT.

CDR3 in amino acids: CASSEAGISGNTIYF. CDR3 nucleotides: TGTGCCAGCAGTGAAGCAGGGATCTCTGGAAACACCATATATTTT. The chain is built from TRBV6-1 and TRBJ1-3, with D unclear. CDR3 length: 15 amino acids. Trimming removed 0 bases at V and 0 bases at J, with 6 bases between. From germline, CDR1 is MNHNS and CDR2 SASEGT.

This clonotype was counted ten times or more. The chain couples TRBV20-1 to TRBJ2-5; D is ambiguous. Germline CDR1 is DFQATT and CDR2 is SNEGSKA (reference sequence). The CDR3 is made up of 13 amino acids. With 0 bases removed from V and 4 bases from J, the gap between germline ends came to 9 bases. The CDR3 DNA sequence: TGCAGTGCTAGAGAGGGCAGAGGAGAGACCCAGTACTTC. Translation: CSAREGRGETQYF.

This clonotype was seen at least ten times. At one of its ends the junction is not consistent with the germline gene, which may arise from a read error. This chain uses TRBV15 with TRBJ1-5, with 7 bases matching TRBD1. Germline values: CDR1 LNHNV, CDR2 YYDKDF (reference sequence). The CDR3 is made up of 15 amino acids. CDR3 protein: CATSRSRDSSQPQHF. The CDR3 DNA sequence: TGTGCCACCAGCAGGAGCCGGGACAGCAGTCAGCCCCAGCATTTT. Complete variable domain (other parts from reference TRBV15 and TRBJ1-5): DAMVIQNPRYQVTQFGKPVTLSCSQTLNHNVMYWYQQKSSQAPKLLFHYYDKDFNNEADTPDNFQSRRPNTSFCFLDIRSPGLGDTAMYLCATSRSRDSSQPQHFGDGTRLSIL.

The chain recombines TRBV10-3 with TRBJ1-4, with TRBD1 matching 7 bases. Germline CDR1 ENHRY, CDR2 SYGVKD. Trimming removed 11 bases from V and 7 bases from J; junction bases left unmatched: 10. The CDR3 length is 13 residues. Written as DNA, the CDR3 is TGTGCCGGCCGAGCAGGGGGTGGTGAAAAACTGTTTTTT. The encoded protein is CAGRAGGGEKLFF.

The rearrangement joins TRBV7-9 to TRBJ1-2; 7 positions match TRBD1. This CDR3 region has 15 residues. Germline lookup yields CDR1 SEHNR and CDR2 FQNEAQ (reference sequence). V lost 2 bases, J lost 5 bases, and 8 bases stayed unmatched. Here the CDR3 reads CASSLSGQVPYGYTF. CDR3 nucleotides: TGTGCCAGCAGCTTAAGTGGACAGGTCCCATATGGCTACACCTTC.

Turning to this clonotype: A single base separates this from a much larger clone, so it may be a read error. This chain joins TRBV10-3 and TRBJ1-5; possibly TRBD1 for D (5 bases). The V end lost 7 bases, the J end lost 0 bases, and 16 bases lay between the germline ends. CDR3 length equals 16 residues. Germline-derived CDR1 and CDR2 are ENHRY and SYGVKD. This chain's CDR3 is CAINLIGASSNQPQHF. DNA of the CDR3: TGTGCCATCAATCTGATAGGGGCCTCTAGCAATCAGCCCCAGCATTTT.

This clonotype was recorded many times. The rearrangement uses TRBV10-3 and TRBJ1-5; 10 positions match TRBD1. V lost 0 bases to trimming and J lost 6 bases; unmatched junction nucleotides: 5. CDR3 length: 16 amino acids. Germline V gene sequence: CDR1 ENHRY, CDR2 SYGVKD. The CDR3 DNA sequence: TGTGCCATCAGTGAGTCTGGGGACAGGGGAGGTCAGCCCCAGCATTTT. Protein product: CAISESGDRGGQPQHF.

There are a few counts of this clonotype. The chain is built from TRBV28 and TRBJ2-5; TRBD1 aligns across 11 bases. The germline V gene encodes CDR1 MDHEN and CDR2 SYDVKM. V was clipped by 6 bases and J by 1 base; unmatched bases: 1. This CDR3 contains 14 residues. DNA for the CDR3: TGTGCCAGCAGAGGGACAGGGGGCCAAGAGACCCAGTACTTC. As protein: CASRGTGGQETQYF. The whole variable domain, filled in from reference TRBV28 and TRBJ2-5, reads DVKVTQSSRYLVKRTGEKVFLECVQDMDHENMFWYRQDPGLGLRLIYFSYDVKMKEKGDIPEGYSVSREKKERFSLILESASTNQTSMYLCASRGTGGQETQYFGPGTRLLVL.

The chain has TRBV24-1 and TRBJ1-5; possible D gene TRBD1, 5 bases. Trimming cost V 4 bases and J 4 bases, with 22 bases left between them. Germline V gene lookup returns CDR1 KGHDR and CDR2 SFDVKD. The CDR3 sequence is 18 residues long. The CDR3 reads CATSEGRGTLSRNQPQHF. The CDR3 nucleotides read TGTGCCACCAGTGAGGGGAGGGGAACTCTTTCCCGGAATCAGCCCCAGCATTTT.

A single count supports this clonotype. The V and J genes are TRBV7-2 and TRBJ2-5; possible D gene TRBD2, 6 bases. The CDR3 loop spans 15 amino acids. Trimming took off 3 bases at V and 2 bases at J, with 13 bases between the two ends. CDR1 is SGHTA and CDR2 is FQGNSA in the germline V gene. The CDR3: CASSFWGDLQETQYF. CDR3 nucleotide sequence: TGTGCCAGCAGCTTCTGGGGGGACCTACAAGAGACCCAGTACTTC. Using reference TRBV7-2 and TRBJ2-5 for the parts outside the CDR3, the full variable domain is GAGVSQSPSNKVTEKGKDVELRCDPISGHTALYWYRQSLGQGLEFLIYFQGNSAPDKSGLPSDRFSAERTGGSVSTLTIQRTQQEDSAVYLCASSFWGDLQETQYFGPGTRLLVL.

In regard to this clonotype: Possible read error: a much larger clone is one base away. The V call is TRBV20-1, the J call TRBJ1-1; tentatively, D is TRBD1 (5 bases). CDR1 is DFQATT and CDR2 is SNEGSKA in the germline V gene (reference sequence). The CDR3 spans 13 residues. The CDR3 bases are TGCAGTGCTTCCCGGGGCGGGAGGACTGAAGTTTTCTTT. Protein product: CSASRGGRTEVFF.

This clonotype was recorded a few times. V is TRBV10-2 and J is TRBJ2-7; TRBD2 might be the D (5 bases). Germline CDR1 reads WSHSY; CDR2 reads SAAADI. The CDR3 is 16 residues long. V shed 3 bases and J shed 0 bases, with 15 bases lying between them. The CDR3: CASSDEFGRGSYEQYF. The DNA of the CDR3 is TGCGCCAGCAGTGATGAATTCGGCCGGGGCTCCTACGAGCAGTACTTC.

The V call is TRBV6-6, the J call TRBJ1-1, with D uncertain. The V and J ends lost 8 bases and 8 bases respectively, with 15 bases between them. Germline CDR1 is MNHNY and CDR2 is SVGAGI (reference sequence). The CDR3 totals 12 residues. CDR3 nucleotide sequence: TGTGCCAGCCTAGATCCCCCGTTGGAAGCTTTCTTT. Its translation is CASLDPPLEAFF.

The J gene is TRBJ1-5, the V gene TRBV5-1; 8 bases are a match to TRBD1. The trim removed 7 bases at V and 5 bases at J, leaving 8 bases unmatched. The CDR3 is 14 residues long. Germline lookup yields CDR1 SGHRS and CDR2 YFSETQ. CDR3 amino acids: CASPGTGTDQPQHF. Here the CDR3 DNA reads TGCGCCAGCCCCGGGACAGGTACGGATCAGCCCCAGCATTTT.

This clonotype has just one count. This may arise from a read error, as a much more abundant clone is one base away. The chain is built from TRBV20-1 and TRBJ1-5, with D maybe TRBD1 (6 bases). Trimming removed 4 bases from V and 4 bases from J, with 14 bases in between. Per the germline V gene, CDR1 is DFQATT and CDR2 is SNEGSKA (reference sequence). CDR3 size: 14 residues. CDR3 DNA: TGCAGTGCTAAAGGGCGGGGGGCTAATCAGCCCCAGCATTTT. Amino acids: CSAKGRGANQPQHF.

This clonotype was picked up many times. The rearrangement links TRBV20-1 to TRBJ2-5, with TRBD2 matching 9 bases. The CDR3 is 16 amino acids. V was pared by 1 base and J by 2 bases, with 8 bases of the junction left unmatched. Per germline, CDR1 DFQATT and CDR2 SNEGSKA (reference sequence). The CDR3 loop reads CSARGAGGSIQETQYF. CDR3 sequence (DNA): TGCAGTGCTAGAGGGGCGGGAGGGTCCATACAAGAGACCCAGTACTTC.

This clonotype has just a few counts. This rearrangement joins TRBV2 to TRBJ2-2, with D possibly being TRBD1 or TRBD2 (5 bases each). V was shortened by 8 bases and J by 8 bases, with 18 bases between the two germline ends. This CDR3 spans 14 amino acids. Germline values: CDR1 SNHLY, CDR2 FYNNEI. The CDR3 loop is CASSLGGDVGELFF. For the CDR3, the DNA is TGTGCCAGCTCCCTTGGGGGAGACGTAGGGGAGCTGTTTTTT.

In this sample, this clonotype turned up once. The chain joins TRBV15 to TRBJ1-5; 7 nucleotides align to TRBD1. Trimming took 5 bases from V and 4 from J; bases not matched to a gene: 17. The length of the CDR3 is 18 residues. Germline CDR1 LNHNV, CDR2 YYDKDF (reference sequence). CDR3 residues: CATSLDGTGVNANQPQHF. The CDR3 DNA reads as TGTGCCACCAGCTTGGACGGTACAGGGGTCAACGCGAATCAGCCCCAGCATTTT.

This sequence joins TRBV7-6 and TRBJ2-7; possibly TRBD2 for D (6 bases). The CDR3 totals 16 residues. Trimming removed 0 bases from V and 3 bases from J, with 15 bases in between. The germline gives CDR1 SGHVS, CDR2 FNYEAQ. In DNA, the CDR3 is TGTGCCAGCAGCTTAGCGTCGGGGGTGGGCCTCTACGAGCAGTACTTC. This sequence encodes CASSLASGVGLYEQYF.

The DNA of the CDR3 is TGCGCCAGCAGCATTTCCGGGGCCACAAATGAAAAACTGTTTTTT. As protein: CASSISGATNEKLFF. The V and J genes are TRBV5-1 and TRBJ1-4; the D gene is possibly TRBD1 (5 bases). Trimming stripped 4 bases from V and 5 bases from J, with 15 bases between. CDR3 length equals 15 residues. Per germline, CDR1 SGHRS and CDR2 YFSETQ.